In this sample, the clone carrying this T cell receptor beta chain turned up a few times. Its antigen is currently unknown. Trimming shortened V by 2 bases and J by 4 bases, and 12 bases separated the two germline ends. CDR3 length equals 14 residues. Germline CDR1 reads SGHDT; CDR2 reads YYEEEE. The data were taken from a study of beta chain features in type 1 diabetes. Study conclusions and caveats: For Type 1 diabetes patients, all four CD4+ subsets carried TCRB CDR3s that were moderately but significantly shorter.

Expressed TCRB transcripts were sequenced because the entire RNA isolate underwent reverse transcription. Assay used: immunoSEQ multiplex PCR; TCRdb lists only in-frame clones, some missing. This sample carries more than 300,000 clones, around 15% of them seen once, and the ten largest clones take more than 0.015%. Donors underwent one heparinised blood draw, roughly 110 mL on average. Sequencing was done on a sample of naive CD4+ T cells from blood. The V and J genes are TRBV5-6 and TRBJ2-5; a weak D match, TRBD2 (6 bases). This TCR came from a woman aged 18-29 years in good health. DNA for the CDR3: TGTGCCAGCAGCTTTCGTAGCGGAGGAGAGACCCAGTACTTC. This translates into CASSFRSGGETQYF. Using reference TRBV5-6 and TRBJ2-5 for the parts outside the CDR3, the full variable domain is DAGVTQSPTHLIKTRGQQVTLRCSPKSGHDTVSWYQQALGQGPQFIFQYYEEEERQRGNFPDRFSGHQFPNYSSELNVNALLLGDSALYLCASSFRSGGETQYFGPGTRLLVL.